This T cell receptor (beta chain) is from a study of spatial heterogeneity in lung cancer. Turning to the study itself: Donors were some 72 untreated early-stage non-small cell lung cancer patients. The authors sequenced available follow-up PBMC samples, taken a median of around two years after resection.

Time point described: blood at routine non-recurrence follow-up after resection. This clonotype has a handful of counts. All TCR cDNA molecules were individually tagged with a unique molecular identifier. TCRdb reanalysed the 5' RACE reads using MiXCR and keeps one entry per CDR3 protein. Here the sample spans under 20,000 distinct CDR3 sequences, 15% to 20% being singletons. Source: PBMCs, taken at follow-up. The source is a male donor with early-stage non-small cell lung cancer.

The CDR3 is CASRTGRDHGELFF. The CDR3 DNA reads as TGCGCCAGCAGGACAGGGAGGGATCACGGGGAGCTGTTTTTT. The chain joins TRBV10-1 to TRBJ2-2, with D perhaps assigned TRBD1 or TRBD2 (7 bases each). The germline CDR1 and CDR2 sequences are WNHNN and SYGVQD (reference sequence). The CDR3 extends over 14 amino acids. With 6 bases removed from V and 7 bases from J, the gap between germline ends came to 15 bases.